This is a list of T cell receptor beta chains from one sample in a study of T cells after yellow fever vaccination. MiXCR, applied by TCRdb to the 5' RACE reads, yields one record per CDR3 protein. The sample has a few hundred thousand distinct CDR3 sequences; approximately 16% are singletons. Here the sequenced sample was PBMCs, taken 5 days after the first yellow fever vaccination. These receptors all come from a man younger than 35 who received the YFV17D yellow fever vaccine. The CDR3 runs from the conserved cysteine through the conserved F or W. The D gene is left open where the match is weak. The listing skips clone size in some rows; elsewhere it reads once, few, many or a size class.

D: .; size: few; J: TRBJ2-7; V: TRBV4-3; CDR3: CASSQDVSSYEQYF; DNA: TGCGCCAGCAGCCAAGACGTCAGCTCCTACGAGCAGTACTTC
D: TRBD1; size: .; J: TRBJ1-2; V: TRBV7-2; CDR3: CASSPQGGGNYGYTF; DNA: TGTGCCAGCAGCCCCCAGGGGGGTGGTAACTATGGCTACACCTTC
D: .; size: .; J: TRBJ2-2; V: TRBV18; CDR3: CASSPPGVVNTGELFF; DNA: TGTGCCAGCTCACCACCGGGGGTCGTGAACACCGGGGAGCTGTTTTTT
D: TRBD1; size: few; J: TRBJ2-5; V: TRBV28; CDR3: CASSFRDRGTQYF; DNA: TGTGCCAGCAGTTTCCGGGACAGGGGGACCCAGTACTTC
D: .; size: few; J: TRBJ2-1; V: TRBV20-1; CDR3: CSPAPANEQFF; DNA: TGCAGCCCCGCACCGGCCAATGAGCAGTTCTTC
D: .; size: few; J: TRBJ2-3; V: TRBV7-8; CDR3: CASSLNSRGDTQYF; DNA: TGTGCCAGCAGCTTAAATTCTCGGGGGGATACGCAGTATTTT
D: .; size: .; J: TRBJ1-2; V: TRBV4-3; CDR3: CASSLGPGARGYTF; DNA: TGCGCCAGCAGCCTGGGGCCGGGGGCGAGAGGCTACACCTTC
D: .; size: .; J: TRBJ2-3; V: TRBV4-3; CDR3: CASSQASAFSSSTDTQYF; DNA: TGCGCCAGCAGCCAAGCAAGCGCGTTTAGCAGTAGCACAGATACGCAGTATTTT
D: TRBD1; size: .; J: TRBJ2-5; V: TRBV7-2; CDR3: CASSLGGAGGETQYF; DNA: TGTGCCAGCAGCTTAGGTGGGGCAGGGGGAGAGACCCAGTACTTC
D: .; size: few; J: TRBJ2-3; V: TRBV20-1; CDR3: CSAQVRGIDTQYF; DNA: TGCAGTGCTCAGGTCCGGGGGATAGATACGCAGTATTTT
D: .; size: .; J: TRBJ2-1; V: TRBV7-9; CDR3: CASSLVLALGEQFF; DNA: TGTGCCAGCAGCTTAGTTCTTGCGCTCGGTGAGCAGTTCTTC
D: .; size: few; J: TRBJ2-1; V: TRBV12-3/TRBV12-4; CDR3: CASSWPSNEQFF; DNA: TGTGCCAGCAGTTGGCCCAGCAATGAGCAGTTCTTC
D: TRBD2; size: few; J: TRBJ2-5; V: TRBV5-1; CDR3: CASSGGLAGETQYF; DNA: TGCGCCAGCAGCGGGGGACTAGCGGGGGAGACCCAGTACTTC
D: .; size: few; J: TRBJ1-5; V: TRBV28; CDR3: CASSLLLQPQHF; DNA: TGTGCCAGCAGTTTGCTCCTTCAGCCCCAGCATTTT
D: TRBD2; size: many; J: TRBJ2-5; V: TRBV7-2; CDR3: CASTIGGGRVTQYF; DNA: TGTGCCAGCACCATTGGCGGGGGGCGGGTTACCCAGTACTTC
D: .; size: few; J: TRBJ2-1; V: TRBV6-2/TRBV6-3; CDR3: CASSLRAADGNEQFF; DNA: TGTGCCAGCAGCCTCAGGGCCGCCGACGGAAATGAGCAGTTCTTC
D: .; size: few; J: TRBJ2-7; V: TRBV4-1; CDR3: CASSPRGSAYEQYF; DNA: TGCGCCAGCAGCCCCCGGGGTAGTGCCTACGAGCAGTACTTC
D: .; size: .; J: TRBJ1-1; V: TRBV10-2; CDR3: CASRTPGTEAFF; DNA: TGCGCCAGCAGGACACCGGGCACTGAAGCTTTCTTT
D: .; size: few; J: TRBJ1-1; V: TRBV28; CDR3: CASSPPRWRGSGSPEAFF; DNA: TGTGCCAGCAGTCCCCCGAGATGGCGGGGCTCAGGGAGCCCTGAAGCTTTCTTT
D: .; size: few; J: TRBJ2-2; V: TRBV10-3; CDR3: CAIKDVRSSVSGELFF; DNA: TGTGCCATCAAGGATGTTCGAAGTAGCGTTTCCGGGGAGCTGTTTTTT
D: .; size: .; J: TRBJ1-1; V: TRBV15; CDR3: CATSRDPGGMAFF; DNA: TGTGCCACCAGCAGAGATCCGGGGGGTATGGCTTTCTTT
D: .; size: many; J: TRBJ2-1; V: TRBV29-1; CDR3: CSVKLQGVKYIEQFF; DNA: TGCAGCGTAAAACTACAGGGCGTCAAGTACATTGAGCAGTTCTTC
D: .; size: .; J: TRBJ1-5; V: TRBV25-1; CDR3: CASSEGQRTQPQHF; DNA: TGTGCCAGCAGTGAAGGGCAGAGGACTCAGCCCCAGCATTTT
D: .; size: many; J: TRBJ2-3; V: TRBV12-3/TRBV12-4; CDR3: CASSLPAGYTDTQYF; DNA: TGTGCCAGCAGTTTACCTGCGGGGTACACAGATACGCAGTATTTT
D: TRBD1; size: .; J: TRBJ1-5; V: TRBV20-1; CDR3: CSAGQGDQPQHF; DNA: TGCAGTGCCGGACAGGGCGATCAGCCCCAGCATTTT
D: .; size: .; J: TRBJ1-2; V: TRBV12-3/TRBV12-4; CDR3: CASQVGGVGYTF; DNA: TGTGCCAGCCAGGTCGGTGGGGTTGGCTACACCTTC
D: .; size: .; J: TRBJ2-3; V: TRBV7-2; CDR3: CASSPAGSSTDTQYF; DNA: TGTGCCAGCAGCCCAGCGGGCTCTAGCACAGATACGCAGTATTTT
D: .; size: many; J: TRBJ1-4; V: TRBV27; CDR3: CASSLGEATNEKLFF; DNA: TGTGCCAGCAGCCTGGGGGAGGCAACTAATGAAAAACTGTTTTTT
D: .; size: .; J: TRBJ1-1; V: TRBV5-1; CDR3: CASSLGQNEAFF; DNA: TGCGCCAGCAGCTTGGGACAGAATGAAGCTTTCTTT
D: .; size: .; J: TRBJ2-5; V: TRBV4-1; CDR3: CASSQVQGRETQYF; DNA: TGCGCCAGCAGCCAAGTACAGGGGAGGGAGACCCAGTACTTC
D: .; size: .; J: TRBJ1-5; V: TRBV7-9; CDR3: CASSPRAVGQPQHF; DNA: TGTGCCAGCAGCCCTCGGGCTGTAGGTCAGCCCCAGCATTTT
D: .; size: .; J: TRBJ2-7; V: TRBV15; CDR3: CATSNLGEQYF; DNA: TGTGCCACCAGCAATCTTGGCGAGCAGTACTTC
D: TRBD1; size: .; J: TRBJ2-5; V: TRBV12-3/TRBV12-4; CDR3: CASSAPSRGPPTKTQYF; DNA: TGTGCCAGCAGCGCTCCTAGCAGGGGGCCTCCCACGAAGACCCAGTACTTC
D: .; size: many; J: TRBJ2-1; V: TRBV7-9; CDR3: CASSLVHHNEQFF; DNA: TGTGCCAGCAGCTTAGTACACCACAATGAGCAGTTCTTC
D: .; size: .; J: TRBJ1-6; V: TRBV7-9; CDR3: CASSWGSALHF; DNA: TGTGCCAGCAGCTGGGGGTCAGCCCTCCACTTT
D: .; size: few; J: TRBJ1-4; V: TRBV7-2; CDR3: CASSLVGSAGEKLFF; DNA: TGTGCCAGCAGCTTAGTTGGGTCAGCAGGGGAAAAACTGTTTTTT
D: TRBD1; size: .; J: TRBJ2-7; V: TRBV19; CDR3: CASSLPGTAVYEQYF; DNA: TGTGCCAGTAGTCTTCCCGGGACAGCGGTCTACGAGCAGTACTTC
D: TRBD2; size: .; J: TRBJ2-1; V: TRBV5-8; CDR3: CASRLAGGSNEQFF; DNA: TGTGCCAGCAGACTAGCGGGGGGGAGCAATGAGCAGTTCTTC
D: TRBD1; size: few; J: TRBJ2-5; V: TRBV10-3; CDR3: CATNQGAEETQYF; DNA: TGTGCCACCAACCAGGGGGCTGAAGAGACCCAGTACTTC
D: TRBD2; size: few; J: TRBJ2-3; V: TRBV28; CDR3: CASSVTSGGADTQYF; DNA: TGTGCCAGCAGTGTTACTAGCGGGGGTGCAGATACGCAGTATTTT
D: TRBD1; size: .; J: TRBJ1-3; V: TRBV11-1; CDR3: CASSLGGNGDSRTYTIYF; DNA: TGTGCCAGCAGCTTAGGTGGGAACGGGGACAGTCGGACCTACACCATATATTTT
D: .; size: .; J: TRBJ1-5; V: TRBV2; CDR3: CASMLQGGGQPQHF; DNA: TGTGCCAGCATGTTACAGGGCGGGGGTCAGCCCCAGCATTTT
D: .; size: .; J: TRBJ2-2; V: TRBV7-8; CDR3: CASSSRIADNTGELFF; DNA: TGTGCCAGCAGCTCTCGAATAGCGGACAACACCGGGGAGCTGTTTTTT
D: .; size: few; J: TRBJ2-2; V: TRBV29-1; CDR3: CGGYNTGELFF; DNA: TGCGGAGGTTATAACACCGGGGAGCTGTTTTTT
D: TRBD1; size: .; J: TRBJ1-5; V: TRBV4-1; CDR3: CASSQTGGGQPQHF; DNA: TGCGCCAGCAGCCAAACAGGGGGTGGGCAGCCCCAGCATTTT
D: .; size: .; J: TRBJ2-5; V: TRBV3-1; CDR3: CASSQATQYF; DNA: TGTGCCAGCAGCCAAGCAACCCAGTACTTC
D: .; size: few; J: TRBJ2-7; V: TRBV20-1; CDR3: CSAREGLGSYEQYF; DNA: TGCAGTGCTAGAGAAGGCCTGGGTTCCTACGAGCAGTACTTC
D: .; size: few; J: TRBJ2-2; V: TRBV6-5; CDR3: CASSYDGTDGELFF; DNA: TGTGCCAGCAGTTACGACGGGACGGACGGGGAGCTGTTTTTT
D: .; size: few; J: TRBJ1-1; V: TRBV7-2; CDR3: CASSLEGANGVRAFF; DNA: TGTGCCAGCAGCTTAGAAGGGGCCAATGGTGTCAGGGCTTTCTTT
D: TRBD1; size: few; J: TRBJ2-7; V: TRBV20-1; CDR3: CSASGTDHYEQYF; DNA: TGCAGTGCTTCCGGGACAGACCACTACGAGCAGTACTTC
D: TRBD2; size: many; J: TRBJ2-5; V: TRBV20-1; CDR3: CSARDPGGAGEGTQYF; DNA: TGCAGTGCTAGAGATCCTGGGGGAGCGGGGGAGGGAACCCAGTACTTC
D: .; size: few; J: TRBJ2-1; V: TRBV11-2; CDR3: CASILEGDVWSYNEQFF; DNA: TGTGCCAGCATCCTAGAGGGGGATGTTTGGTCCTACAATGAGCAGTTCTTC
D: TRBD2; size: many; J: TRBJ2-4; V: TRBV10-3; CDR3: CAISGTSGKNIQYF; DNA: TGTGCCATCAGTGGGACTAGCGGAAAAAACATTCAGTACTTC
D: .; size: many; J: TRBJ1-2; V: TRBV6-5; CDR3: CASSQTDYGYTF; DNA: TGTGCCAGCAGTCAAACTGACTATGGCTACACCTTC
D: .; size: .; J: TRBJ2-2; V: TRBV12-3/TRBV12-4; CDR3: CASSSTGLGNTGELFF; DNA: TGTGCCAGCAGCTCAACAGGGCTGGGTAACACCGGGGAGCTGTTTTTT
D: .; size: few; J: TRBJ2-1; V: TRBV5-1; CDR3: CASTRRLGGEDEQFF; DNA: TGCGCCAGCACCCGTCGGTTAGGCGGGGAGGATGAGCAGTTCTTC
D: .; size: few; J: TRBJ2-2; V: TRBV7-3; CDR3: CASSPKPGTGTGELFF; DNA: TGTGCCAGCAGCCCAAAACCAGGAACTGGCACCGGGGAGCTGTTTTTT
D: .; size: many; J: TRBJ2-7; V: TRBV7-9; CDR3: CASSFGASYEQYF; DNA: TGTGCCAGCAGCTTTGGGGCGAGTTACGAGCAGTACTTC
D: TRBD1; size: .; J: TRBJ2-5; V: TRBV12-3/TRBV12-4; CDR3: CASGRDRQETQYF; DNA: TGTGCCAGCGGGCGGGACAGGCAAGAGACCCAGTACTTC